This T cell receptor beta chain is drawn from a study of shared clonotypes between healthy human individuals. CDR3 size: 15 residues. Unmatched junction bases numbered 14, after V lost 6 bases and J lost 7 bases. CDR1 and CDR2 from the germline V gene are KGHSH and LQKENI. The run depth of the assay was deep. The authors distributed each subset's genomic DNA evenly over several immunoSEQ plates. Repertoires were generated with immunoSEQ multiplex PCR, while TCRdb's copy carries only in-frame clones and drops some. The profile shows 950,000 to 1,100,000 clones, roughly 80% of them singletons. On this clone itself: Its antigen is undetermined.

Findings and limits, study-wide: Lower generation probabilities were found for non-shared clonotypes than for those shared by all four donors. Rarefaction showed sorted-subset sequencing was incomplete despite large depth.

The J gene is TRBJ1-1, the V gene TRBV18; 7 bases fit TRBD1. The sequence was obtained from a man between 18 and 35 years old in good health. Sequenced: memory CD4+ T cells sorted from blood. The subset denotes: CD45RA-negative fraction. The CDR3: CASSPNRGGSIEAFF. CDR3 nucleotides: TGTGCCAGCTCGCCGAACAGGGGAGGGTCCATTGAAGCTTTCTTT.